What follows describes a single T cell receptor (beta chain). Its antigen is not identified. Per germline, CDR1 MNHNY and CDR2 SVGAGI (reference sequence). Trimming removed 2 bases from V and 4 bases from J; junction bases left unmatched: 6. The CDR3 has 16 amino acids. Clones were sequenced by immunoSEQ multiplex PCR, and TCRdb holds only the in-frame ones, with some missing. The sample yields about 100,000 clones, over 75% seen once. This specimen belongs to a study of a mutant IDH1 vaccine in newly diagnosed glioma. Study details: Most patients had radiochemotherapy with temozolomide before enrollment; others had one alone. Study-level results: Among top peripheral T cell clonotypes, changes seemed unrelated to pseudoprogression. Vaccine-induced immune responses were detected in roughly 92% of patients.

The time point: baseline, week 1 (first vaccination visit). Treatment defined: pre-vaccination baseline after standard-of-care therapy. This receptor was taken from a man aged 40-49 years with glioma. The chain has TRBV6-6 and TRBJ1-5; 9 bases are a match to TRBD1. This specimen consisted of PBMCs, obtained from a glioma patient treated with radiotherapy, temozolomide or both. In nucleotides, the CDR3 is TGTGCCAGCAGTTACCCGCGGACAGGGGTTAATCAGCCCCAGCATTTT. Protein product: CASSYPRTGVNQPQHF.